This TCR beta chain was recovered during a study of Graves' ophthalmopathy and Graves' hyperthyroidism. This clonotype was detected many times. RNA transcripts were the source from which TCR beta CDR3 regions were amplified. The first round was an RT-PCR with HTBI primers, and the second round was a multiplex PCR. TCRdb reanalysed the multiplex PCR reads using MiXCR and keeps one entry per CDR3 protein. In the table there are some 160,000 distinct CDR3 sequences, 35% to 50% of which are singletons. There are 17 residues in the CDR3. Trimming pared 1 base from V and 4 bases from J, leaving 20 bases between. Germline V lookup: CDR1 DFQATT, CDR2 SNEGSKA (reference sequence).

The sequence came from a man aged 25-40 years with Graves' ophthalmopathy. Sequenced: peripheral blood. This rearrangement joins TRBV20-1 to TRBJ1-5, with a weak D call TRBD1 (5 bases). CDR3 nucleotides: TGCAGTGCTAGAGGCACTATCGGGGGATCAGGGAATCAGCCCCAGCATTTT. It specifies CSARGTIGGSGNQPQHF.